Below are 5 T cell receptor beta chains sequenced from a single sample in a study of blood T cell repertoires in COVID-19. Measured with immunoSEQ multiplex PCR; TCRdb has only the in-frame clones, and not every one. The sample includes 250,000 to 350,000 clones, roughly nine tenths of them seen just once. The specimen sequenced was PBMCs or T cells enriched from blood (not recorded which). The receptors here all came from a man aged 55 to 70 who had recovered from COVID-19.

This chain connects TRBV19 to TRBJ1-2, with TRBD1 as a possible D gene (5 bases). The germline V and J ends were trimmed by 3 bases and 6 bases, with 14 bases remaining between them. The CDR3 sequence is 14 residues long. Germline loops: CDR1 LNHDA, CDR2 SQIVND (reference sequence). The CDR3 coding sequence is TGTGCCAGTAGTATGCTTAGGGGAAACAATGGCTACACCTTC. This sequence encodes CASSMLRGNNGYTF.

This clone occurred once. The chain is built from TRBV5-1 and TRBJ2-2, with D maybe TRBD1 (5 bases). This CDR3 is built from 15 residues. Germline V gene sequence: CDR1 SGHRS, CDR2 YFSETQ. Trimming removed 3 bases from V and 1 base from J, with 10 bases in between. CDR3 in DNA: TGCGCCAGCAGCTCAGGGTCGGAGAACACCGGGGAGCTGTTTTTT. The encoded protein is CASSSGSENTGELFF. The full variable domain, in which reference TRBV5-1 and TRBJ2-2 provide the parts outside the CDR3, is KAGVTQTPRYLIKTRGQQVTLSCSPISGHRSVSWYQQTPGQGLQFLFEYFSETQRNKGNFPGRFSGRQFSNSRSEMNVSTLELGDSALYLCASSSGSENTGELFFGEGSRLTVL.

This chain uses TRBV10-2 with TRBJ2-3; 8 bases agree with TRBD2. In germline, CDR1 is WSHSY, CDR2 SAAADI. The J segment lost 6 bases and the V segment lost 3 bases, leaving 5 bases of the junction unmatched. The CDR3 sequence is 14 residues long. Here the CDR3 reads CASSDGLAEDTQYF. The CDR3, as DNA: TGCGCCAGCAGTGACGGACTAGCAGAGGATACGCAGTATTTT.

The DNA for the CDR3 is TGCGCCAGCAGCTCTAGCGGGAGTAGGAATGAGCAGTTCTTC. Amino acids: CASSSSGSRNEQFF. The chain uses TRBV5-1 and TRBJ2-1, with TRBD2 matching 10 bases. The CDR3 is 14 residues long. Germline trimming cut 3 bases from V and 7 bases from J; bases unmatched to any gene: 4. Germline V lookup: CDR1 SGHRS, CDR2 YFSETQ.

This clone came up once. V gene TRBV14 combines with J gene TRBJ2-5, with 9 bases identical to TRBD2. Germline values: CDR1 SGHDN, CDR2 FVKESK. The CDR3 extends over 16 amino acids. The junction had 9 bases not matched to a gene; V was cut back by 2 bases and J by 5 bases. This CDR3 reads CASSQHAGGPVETQYF. The CDR3 DNA sequence: TGTGCCAGCAGCCAACATGCGGGAGGGCCGGTTGAGACCCAGTACTTC.